The entry below describes one T cell receptor beta chain. Its antigen is still unknown. The sample originates from a study of T cell responses to AZD1222 COVID-19 vaccine. About the research overall: Analyses pooled second doses at about 4 or about 12 weeks.

The assay was immunoSEQ multiplex PCR, and TCRdb's table has in-frame clones only and misses some. The table records around 130,000 clones, about 90% of them present only once. Points from the study as a whole: White British people made up most donors, females outnumbered males, and clonal diversity was possibly underestimated.

The germline CDR1 and CDR2 sequences are MGHDK and SYGVNS. CDR3 length: 12 residues. Between the trimmed V and J ends, which lost 5 bases and 9 bases, there was a span of 10 bases. The TCR originated in an adult in good health. The source material was peripheral blood, sampled on day 0 of AZD1222 vaccination. The chain uses TRBV25-1 and TRBJ2-2; D is ambiguous. CDR3 sequence reads: CASSPDERELFF. The CDR3 DNA reads TGTGCCAGCAGTCCCGATGAGAGGGAGCTGTTTTTT. The variable domain in full, with the rest retrieved from reference TRBV25-1 and TRBJ2-2, is EADIYQTPRYLVIGTGKKITLECSQTMGHDKMYWYQQDPGMELHLIHYSYGVNSTEKGDLSSESTVSRIRTEHFPLTLESARPSHTSQYLCASSPDERELFFGEGSRLTVL.